These 2 T cell receptor beta chains were all obtained from the same sample, sequenced in a study of Graves' ophthalmopathy and Graves' hyperthyroidism (dated 2018 in TCRdb). TCRdb records Illumina HiSeq 2000 as the sequencer. TCR beta CDR3 regions were amplified from RNA transcripts for repertoire sequencing. The first round of RT-PCR was done with HTBI primers and the Qiagen OneStep RT-PCR kit, and was followed by a second round of multiplex PCR, then size selection and purification. TCRdb itself trimmed the public reads at Q25 with fastp, ran MiXCR and retained productive beta chains. Under each unique CDR3 protein, matching rows form one entry showing the most common genes and DNA. The sample table records more than 1,000,000 distinct CDR3 sequences; roughly two fifths of these occur just once. Around 10% of the sample comes from the top ten. Sequenced material: peripheral blood or thyroid tissue (not recorded which). All receptors derive from an adult man with Graves' hyperthyroidism.

Many counts were recorded for this clonotype. The chain links TRBV29-1 to TRBJ2-6, with D perhaps being TRBD1 or TRBD2 (5 bases each). V gave up 0 bases and J gave up 2 bases, with 8 bases separating them. The germline CDR1 and CDR2 sequences are SQVTM and ANQGSEA. The CDR3 is made up of 15 amino acids. The CDR3: CSVEDLGAGANVLTF. CDR3 DNA sequence: TGCAGCGTTGAAGATTTGGGGGCTGGGGCCAACGTCCTGACTTTC.

The chain employs TRBV12-3 or TRBV12-4 and TRBJ2-7; D not certain. CDR3 length: 11 amino acids. The ends were cut back, 3 bases at V and 4 bases at J, with 4 bases in the middle. CDR3 loop: CASSFKYEQYF. The CDR3 DNA reads as TGTGCCAGCAGTTTTAAATACGAGCAGTACTTC.